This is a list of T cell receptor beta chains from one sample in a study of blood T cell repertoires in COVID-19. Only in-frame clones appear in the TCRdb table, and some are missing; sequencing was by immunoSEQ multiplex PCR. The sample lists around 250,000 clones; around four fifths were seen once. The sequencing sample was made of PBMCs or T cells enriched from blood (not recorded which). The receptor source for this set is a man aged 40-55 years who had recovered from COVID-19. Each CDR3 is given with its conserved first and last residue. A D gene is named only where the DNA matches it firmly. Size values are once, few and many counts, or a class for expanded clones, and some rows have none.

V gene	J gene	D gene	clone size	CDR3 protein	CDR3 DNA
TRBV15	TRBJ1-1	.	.	CATSRDRWGGVTEAFF	TGTGCCACCAGCAGAGATCGATGGGGAGGGGTCACTGAAGCTTTCTTT
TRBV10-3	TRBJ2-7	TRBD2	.	CAISEGLAGAYEQYF	TGTGCCATCAGTGAGGGACTAGCGGGCGCCTACGAGCAGTACTTC
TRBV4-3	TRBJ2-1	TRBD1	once	CASSQDSDRGDNEQFF	TGCGCCAGCAGCCAAGATTCGGACAGGGGAGACAATGAGCAGTTCTTC
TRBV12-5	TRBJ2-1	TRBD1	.	CASGQGDYSYNEQFF	TGTGCTAGTGGGCAGGGGGATTACTCCTACAATGAGCAGTTCTTC
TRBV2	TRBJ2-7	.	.	CASREAEQVTYEQYF	TGTGCCAGCAGGGAGGCAGAACAAGTTACCTACGAGCAGTACTTC
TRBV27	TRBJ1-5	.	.	CASSLGALLNQPQHF	TGTGCCAGCAGTTTAGGGGCGCTCCTCAATCAGCCCCAGCATTTT
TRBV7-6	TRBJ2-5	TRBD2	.	CASSLGRTSGGETQYF	TGTGCCAGCAGCTTGGGTCGGACTAGCGGGGGAGAGACCCAGTACTTC
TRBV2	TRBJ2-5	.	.	CASSEELNQETQYF	TGTGCCAGCAGTGAGGAACTAAATCAAGAGACCCAGTACTTC
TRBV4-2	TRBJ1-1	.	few	CASSQVGRPMEAFF	TGTGCCAGCAGCCAAGTCGGCAGGCCCATGGAAGCTTTCTTT
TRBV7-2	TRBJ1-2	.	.	CASSLGGLPEIGYTF	TGTGCCAGCAGCTTAGGGGGACTCCCGGAAATCGGCTACACCTTC
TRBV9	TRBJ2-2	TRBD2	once	CASSIAGGDTGELFF	TGTGCCAGCAGTATAGCGGGAGGGGACACCGGGGAGCTGTTTTTT
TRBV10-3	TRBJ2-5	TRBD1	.	CAISEGGQEYF	TGTGCCATCAGTGAGGGCGGACAGGAGTACTTC
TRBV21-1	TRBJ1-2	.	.	CASSTKTGHYGYTF	TGTGCCAGCAGCACCAAGACAGGGCACTATGGCTACACCTTC
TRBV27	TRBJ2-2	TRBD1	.	CASSPRRGGAGGELFF	TGTGCCAGCAGCCCTCGTAGAGGGGGCGCAGGCGGGGAGCTGTTTTTT
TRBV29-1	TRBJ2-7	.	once	CSVARTETYYEQYF	TGCAGCGTTGCAAGGACAGAAACATACTACGAGCAGTACTTC
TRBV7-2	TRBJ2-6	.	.	CASSLRSGSSGANVLTF	TGTGCCAGCAGCTTAAGATCCGGGAGCTCTGGGGCCAACGTCCTGACTTTC
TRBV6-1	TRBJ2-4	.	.	CASSEVAGGSIAKNIQYF	TGTGCCAGCAGTGAAGTCGCAGGGGGGAGTATAGCCAAAAACATTCAGTACTTC
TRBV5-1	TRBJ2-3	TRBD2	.	CASSSTGGRRVDTQYF	TGCGCCAGCAGCTCCACAGGCGGGAGAAGAGTAGATACGCAGTATTTT
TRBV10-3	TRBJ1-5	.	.	CAISESPAPGSNQPQHF	TGTGCCATCAGTGAGTCGCCAGCCCCAGGGAGCAATCAGCCCCAGCATTTT
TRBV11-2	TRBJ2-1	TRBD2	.	CASSSLAGGYNEQFF	TGTGCCAGCAGCTCATTAGCGGGGGGCTACAATGAGCAGTTCTTC
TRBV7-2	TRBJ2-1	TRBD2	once	CASSRTTSGTYNEQFF	TGTGCCAGCAGTCGGACGACTAGCGGCACATACAATGAGCAGTTCTTC
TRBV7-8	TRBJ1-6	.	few	CASTQGNSPLHF	TGTGCCAGCACTCAGGGGAATTCACCCCTCCACTTT
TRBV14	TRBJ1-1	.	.	CASSQVLGREAFF	TGTGCCAGCAGCCAAGTCCTGGGGAGGGAAGCTTTCTTT
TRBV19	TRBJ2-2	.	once	CATKRRGGAAGELFF	TGTGCCACAAAACGGAGAGGGGGGGCGGCCGGGGAGCTGTTTTTT